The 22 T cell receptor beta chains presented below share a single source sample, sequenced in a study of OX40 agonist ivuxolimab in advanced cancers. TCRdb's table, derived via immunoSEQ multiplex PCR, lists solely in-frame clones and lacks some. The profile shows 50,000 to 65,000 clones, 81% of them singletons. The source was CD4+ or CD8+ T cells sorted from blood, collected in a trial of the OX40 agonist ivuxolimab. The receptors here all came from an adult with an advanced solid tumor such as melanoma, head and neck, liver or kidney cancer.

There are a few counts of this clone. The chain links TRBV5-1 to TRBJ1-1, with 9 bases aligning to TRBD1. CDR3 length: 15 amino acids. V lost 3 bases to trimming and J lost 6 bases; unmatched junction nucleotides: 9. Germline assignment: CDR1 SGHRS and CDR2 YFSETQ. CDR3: CASSWGQGLGAEAFF. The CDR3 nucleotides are TGCGCCAGCAGCTGGGGACAGGGCCTAGGCGCTGAAGCTTTCTTT.

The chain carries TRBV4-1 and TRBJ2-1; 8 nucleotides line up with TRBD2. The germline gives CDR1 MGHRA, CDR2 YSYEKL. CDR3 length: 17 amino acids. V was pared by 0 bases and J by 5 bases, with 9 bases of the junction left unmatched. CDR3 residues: CASSQDHGGAQDNEQFF. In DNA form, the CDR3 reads TGCGCCAGCAGCCAAGATCACGGGGGGGCCCAAGACAATGAGCAGTTCTTC.

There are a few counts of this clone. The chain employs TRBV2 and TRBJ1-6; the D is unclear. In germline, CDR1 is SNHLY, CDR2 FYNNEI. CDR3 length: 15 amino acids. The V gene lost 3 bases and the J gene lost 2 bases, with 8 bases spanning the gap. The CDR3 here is CASSDGGPYNSPLHF. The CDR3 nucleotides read TGTGCCAGCAGTGATGGCGGGCCCTATAATTCACCCCTCCACTTT.

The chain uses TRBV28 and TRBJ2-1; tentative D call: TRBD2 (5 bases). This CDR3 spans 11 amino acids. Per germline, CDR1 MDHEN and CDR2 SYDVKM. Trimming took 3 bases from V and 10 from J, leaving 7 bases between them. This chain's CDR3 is CASSLSGEQFF. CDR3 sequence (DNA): TGTGCCAGCAGTTTGTCGGGAGAGCAGTTCTTC. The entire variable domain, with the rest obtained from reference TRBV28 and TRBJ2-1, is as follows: DVKVTQSSRYLVKRTGEKVFLECVQDMDHENMFWYRQDPGLGLRLIYFSYDVKMKEKGDIPEGYSVSREKKERFSLILESASTNQTSMYLCASSLSGEQFFGPGTRLTVL.

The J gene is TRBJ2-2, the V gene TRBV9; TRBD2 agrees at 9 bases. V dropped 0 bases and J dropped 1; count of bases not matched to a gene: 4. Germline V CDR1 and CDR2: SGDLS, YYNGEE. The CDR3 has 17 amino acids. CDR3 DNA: TGTGCCAGCAGCGTAGTCCCAGCGGGGGGGAACACCGGGGAGCTGTTTTTT. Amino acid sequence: CASSVVPAGGNTGELFF.

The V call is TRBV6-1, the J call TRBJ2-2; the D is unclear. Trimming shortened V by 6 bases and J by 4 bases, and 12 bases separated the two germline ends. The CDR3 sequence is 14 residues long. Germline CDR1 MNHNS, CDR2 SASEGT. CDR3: CASRDFESTGELFF. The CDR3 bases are TGTGCCAGCAGAGATTTCGAAAGCACCGGGGAGCTGTTTTTT.

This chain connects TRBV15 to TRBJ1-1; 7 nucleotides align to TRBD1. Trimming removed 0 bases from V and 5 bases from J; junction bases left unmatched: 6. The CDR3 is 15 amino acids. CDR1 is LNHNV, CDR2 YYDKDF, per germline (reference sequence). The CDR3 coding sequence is TGTGCCACCAGCAGAGAAGGAGGGGGCTTGACTGAAGCTTTCTTT. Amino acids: CATSREGGGLTEAFF.

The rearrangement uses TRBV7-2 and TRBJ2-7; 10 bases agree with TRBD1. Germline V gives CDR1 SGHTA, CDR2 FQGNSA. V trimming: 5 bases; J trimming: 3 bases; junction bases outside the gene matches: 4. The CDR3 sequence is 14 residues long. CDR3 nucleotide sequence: TGTGCCAGCAGCCGGGACAGGGGAAACTACGAGCAGTACTTC. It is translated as CASSRDRGNYEQYF.

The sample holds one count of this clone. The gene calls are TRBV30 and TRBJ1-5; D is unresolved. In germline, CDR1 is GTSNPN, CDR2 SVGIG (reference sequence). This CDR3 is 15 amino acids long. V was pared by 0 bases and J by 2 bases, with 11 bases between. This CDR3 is CAWSVGDYGNQPQHF. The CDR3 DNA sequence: TGTGCCTGGAGTGTTGGTGATTACGGCAATCAGCCCCAGCATTTT.

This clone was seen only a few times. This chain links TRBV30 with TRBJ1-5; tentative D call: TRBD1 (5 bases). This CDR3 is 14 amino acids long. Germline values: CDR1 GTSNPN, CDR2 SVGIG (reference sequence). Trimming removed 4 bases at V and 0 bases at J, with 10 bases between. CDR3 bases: TGTGCCTGGAAGCGGGGGAATAGCAATCAGCCCCAGCATTTT. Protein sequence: CAWKRGNSNQPQHF.

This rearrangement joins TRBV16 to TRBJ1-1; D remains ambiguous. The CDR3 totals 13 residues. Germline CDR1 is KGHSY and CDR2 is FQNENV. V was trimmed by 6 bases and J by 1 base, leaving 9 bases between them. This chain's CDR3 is CASSPYSNTEAFF. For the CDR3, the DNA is TGTGCCAGCAGTCCCTATTCGAACACTGAAGCTTTCTTT. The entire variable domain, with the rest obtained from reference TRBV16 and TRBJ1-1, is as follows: GEEVAQTPKHLVRGEGQKAKLYCAPIKGHSYVFWYQQVLKNEFKFLISFQNENVFDETGMPKERFSAKCLPNSPCSLEIQATKLEDSAVYFCASSPYSNTEAFFGQGTRLTVV.

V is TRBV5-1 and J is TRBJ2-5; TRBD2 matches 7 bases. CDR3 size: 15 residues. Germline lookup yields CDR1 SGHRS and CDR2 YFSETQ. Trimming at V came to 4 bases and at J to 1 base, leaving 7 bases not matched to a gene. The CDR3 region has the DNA TGCGCCAGCAGCCCCGGGTCTAGCGGCCAAGAGACCCAGTACTTC. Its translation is CASSPGSSGQETQYF. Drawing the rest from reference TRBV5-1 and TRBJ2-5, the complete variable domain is KAGVTQTPRYLIKTRGQQVTLSCSPISGHRSVSWYQQTPGQGLQFLFEYFSETQRNKGNFPGRFSGRQFSNSRSEMNVSTLELGDSALYLCASSPGSSGQETQYFGPGTRLLVL.

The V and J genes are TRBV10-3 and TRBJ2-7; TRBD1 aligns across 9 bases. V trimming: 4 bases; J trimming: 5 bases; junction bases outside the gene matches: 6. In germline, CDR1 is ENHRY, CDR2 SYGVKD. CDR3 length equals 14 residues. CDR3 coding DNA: TGTGCCATCAGTGGGGGGACAGGGTCCCACGAGCAGTACTTC. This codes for CAISGGTGSHEQYF.

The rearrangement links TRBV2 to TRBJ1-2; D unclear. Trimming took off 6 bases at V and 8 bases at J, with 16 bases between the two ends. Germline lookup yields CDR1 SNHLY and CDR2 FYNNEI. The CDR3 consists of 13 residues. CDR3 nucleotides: TGTGCCAGCAGCCCCACCGCCCTGGGAGGCTACACCTTC. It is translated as CASSPTALGGYTF.

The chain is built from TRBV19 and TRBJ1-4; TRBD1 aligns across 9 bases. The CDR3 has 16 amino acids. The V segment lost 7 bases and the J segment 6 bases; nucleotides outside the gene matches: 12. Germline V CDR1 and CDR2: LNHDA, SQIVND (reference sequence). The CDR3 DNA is TGTGCCAGTATCTGGGGCAGGGACAGGGTTGATGAAAAACTGTTTTTT. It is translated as CASIWGRDRVDEKLFF.

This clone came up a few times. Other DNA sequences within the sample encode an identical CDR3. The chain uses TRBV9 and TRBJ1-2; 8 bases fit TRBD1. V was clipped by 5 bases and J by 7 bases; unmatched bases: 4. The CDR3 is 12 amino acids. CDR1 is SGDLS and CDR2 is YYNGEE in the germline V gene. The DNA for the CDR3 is TGTGCCAGCAGTAAAGACAGGGGTGGCTACACCTTC. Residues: CASSKDRGGYTF.

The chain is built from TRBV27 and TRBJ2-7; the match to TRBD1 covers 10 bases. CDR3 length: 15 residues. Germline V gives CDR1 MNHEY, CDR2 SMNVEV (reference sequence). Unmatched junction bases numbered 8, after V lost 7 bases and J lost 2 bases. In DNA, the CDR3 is TGTGCCAGCACCTCTGTGGGACAGGGGACCTACGAGCAGTACTTC. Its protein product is CASTSVGQGTYEQYF.

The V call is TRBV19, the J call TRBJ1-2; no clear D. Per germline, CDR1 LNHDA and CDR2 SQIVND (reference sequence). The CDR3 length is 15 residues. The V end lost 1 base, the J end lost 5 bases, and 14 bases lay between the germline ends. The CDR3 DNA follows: TGTGCCAGTAGTATAGCGGCAGGCCCCCTTTATGGCTACACCTTC. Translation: CASSIAAGPLYGYTF. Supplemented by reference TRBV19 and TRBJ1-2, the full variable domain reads DGGITQSPKYLFRKEGQNVTLSCEQNLNHDAMYWYRQDPGQGLRLIYYSQIVNDFQKGDIAEGYSVSREKKESFPLTVTSAQKNPTAFYLCASSIAAGPLYGYTFGSGTRLTVV.

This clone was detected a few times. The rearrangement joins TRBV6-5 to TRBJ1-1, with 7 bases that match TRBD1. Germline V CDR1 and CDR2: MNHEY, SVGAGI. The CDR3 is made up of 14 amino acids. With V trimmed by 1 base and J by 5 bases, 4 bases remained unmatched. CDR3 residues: CASSYLTGKTEAFF. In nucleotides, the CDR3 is TGTGCCAGCAGTTACTTGACAGGGAAGACTGAAGCTTTCTTT.

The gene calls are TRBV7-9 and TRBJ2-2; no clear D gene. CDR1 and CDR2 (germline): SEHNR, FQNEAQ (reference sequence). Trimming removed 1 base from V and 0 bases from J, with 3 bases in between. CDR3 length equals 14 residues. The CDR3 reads CASSLVPNTGELFF. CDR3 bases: TGTGCCAGCAGCTTAGTTCCGAACACCGGGGAGCTGTTTTTT.

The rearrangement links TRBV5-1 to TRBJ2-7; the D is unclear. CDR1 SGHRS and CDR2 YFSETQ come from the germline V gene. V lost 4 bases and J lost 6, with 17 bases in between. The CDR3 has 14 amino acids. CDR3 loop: CASSPVTAKGEQYF. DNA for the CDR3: TGCGCCAGCAGCCCTGTAACAGCGAAAGGCGAGCAGTACTTC.

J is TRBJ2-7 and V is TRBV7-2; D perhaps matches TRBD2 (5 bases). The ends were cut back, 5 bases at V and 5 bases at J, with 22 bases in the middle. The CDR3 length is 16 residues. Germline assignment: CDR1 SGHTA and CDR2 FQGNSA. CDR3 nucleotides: TGTGCCAGCAGCCCGAGCTCGGGCAGAGGGAGACACGAGCAGTACTTC. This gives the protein CASSPSSGRGRHEQYF.